These 9 T cell receptor beta chains were all obtained from the same sample, sequenced in a study of Tregs in tolerant kidney transplant recipients. The assay was immunoSEQ multiplex PCR, and TCRdb's table has in-frame clones only and misses some. The sample includes some 66,000 clones, just under 95% of them seen just once. The sample was CD8+ T cells from blood, taken before the transplant. All receptors derive from a human donor who received a combined kidney and bone marrow transplant.

The chain uses TRBV19 and TRBJ2-1; 11 bases are shared with TRBD2. The ends lost 3 bases at V and 8 bases at J; junction bases unmatched: 6. The CDR3 contains 15 residues. Per germline, CDR1 LNHDA and CDR2 SQIVND (reference sequence). Here the CDR3 DNA reads TGTGCCAGTAGTATTGCTAGCGGGGGGTCTGATGAGCAGTTCTTC. Residues: CASSIASGGSDEQFF. Full variable domain (outside the CDR3, taken from reference TRBV19 and TRBJ2-1): DGGITQSPKYLFRKEGQNVTLSCEQNLNHDAMYWYRQDPGQGLRLIYYSQIVNDFQKGDIAEGYSVSREKKESFPLTVTSAQKNPTAFYLCASSIASGGSDEQFFGPGTRLTVL.

The sample holds a few counts of this clone. The chain has TRBV19 and TRBJ2-1; D uncertain. This CDR3 comprises 13 residues. Germline assignment: CDR1 LNHDA and CDR2 SQIVND (reference sequence). Trimming removed 1 base at V and 6 bases at J, with 7 bases between. The CDR3 sequence: CASSIGVSNEQFF. DNA for the CDR3: TGTGCCAGTAGTATAGGAGTATCCAATGAGCAGTTCTTC.

The chain links TRBV4-3 to TRBJ2-7; possibly TRBD1 for D (6 bases). Trimming removed 4 bases at V and 3 bases at J, with 16 bases between. Looked up from germline, CDR1 is LGHNA and CDR2 is YSLEER. The CDR3 sequence is 15 residues long. CDR3 protein: CASSPQTGTFYEQYF. CDR3 bases: TGCGCCAGCAGCCCGCAGACAGGCACCTTCTACGAGCAGTACTTC.

The CDR3 loop is CASSVGQLYGYTF. The CDR3 region has the DNA TGTGCCAGTAGTGTGGGACAGCTCTATGGCTACACCTTC. The chain combines TRBV19 with TRBJ1-2; 7 bases fit TRBD1. CDR1 is LNHDA, CDR2 SQIVND, per germline (reference sequence). This CDR3 has 13 residues. The V segment lost 5 bases and the J segment 4 bases; nucleotides outside the gene matches: 4.

This chain links TRBV9 with TRBJ2-2; 7 positions agree with TRBD1. The CDR3 loop spans 15 amino acids. Germline CDR1 and CDR2: SGDLS and YYNGEE. Trimming removed 0 bases from V and 4 bases from J; junction bases left unmatched: 3. CDR3 nucleotides: TGTGCCAGCAGCGTAGGGTCAGGGGGCACCGGGGAGCTGTTTTTT. Translating it yields CASSVGSGGTGELFF.

The V and J genes are TRBV5-1 and TRBJ2-1; 9 bases match TRBD2. This CDR3 has 16 residues. V shed 4 bases and J 7 bases; nucleotides not matched to a gene: 12. CDR1 is SGHRS and CDR2 is YFSETQ in the germline V gene. CDR3 coding DNA: TGCGCCAGCAGCCCCCTACTAGCGGGCGACGATAATGAGCAGTTCTTC. The encoded protein is CASSPLLAGDDNEQFF.

The chain has TRBV5-1 and TRBJ2-1; D may be TRBD1 (6 bases). This CDR3 has 15 amino acids. Trimming left V 0 bases short and J 4 bases short, with 11 bases between. Germline lookup yields CDR1 SGHRS and CDR2 YFSETQ. CDR3 loop: CASSLVGDTYNEQFF. The CDR3 DNA follows: TGCGCCAGCAGCTTGGTAGGGGACACATACAATGAGCAGTTCTTC.

To note about this clone: Other DNA sequences in this specimen translate into the identical CDR3. The CDR3 sequence is CASSLDLGGGYSPLHF. The CDR3 bases are TGTGCCAGCAGCTTGGATCTAGGGGGTGGGTATTCACCCCTCCACTTT. The chain combines TRBV5-4 with TRBJ1-6; tentative D call: TRBD1 (6 bases). Between the trimmed V and J ends, which lost 0 bases and 8 bases, there was a span of 15 bases. Looked up from germline, CDR1 is SGHNT and CDR2 is YYREEE (reference sequence). The CDR3 covers 16 residues.

CDR3 bases: TGTGCCTGGAACAGCGGGGGGCGGGGCGGGGAGCTGTTTTTT. This sequence encodes CAWNSGGRGGELFF. V usage is TRBV30 and J usage is TRBJ2-2; 9 bases are shared with TRBD2. Germline CDR1 reads GTSNPN; CDR2 reads SVGIG (reference sequence). V shed 4 bases, J shed 7 bases, and the junction held 7 bases outside the gene matches. This CDR3 region has 14 residues.